The TCR beta chain under discussion was sequenced for a study of shared clonotypes between healthy human individuals. Here immunoSEQ multiplex PCR was the method, and the copy in TCRdb shows in-frame clones only, minus some. Of some 700,000 clones listed, around 90% are singletons. Germline V gene lookup returns CDR1 MNHNY and CDR2 SVGAGI (reference sequence). The CDR3 is 16 residues long. Unmatched junction bases numbered 4, after V lost 5 bases and J lost 0 bases. The receptor was derived from a man younger than 35 in good health. Some clones in this sample may be carry-over from other donors' samples. Sequenced input: memory CD8+ T cells from PBMCs. As for subset: CD45RO+ cells pooled with CCR7-negative TemRA cells. The chain is built from TRBV6-6 and TRBJ2-5, with 12 positions matching TRBD2. The CDR3 sequence: CASSPRTSGNQETQYF. CDR3 nucleotides: TGTGCCAGCAGTCCTCGGACTAGCGGGAACCAAGAGACCCAGTACTTC.